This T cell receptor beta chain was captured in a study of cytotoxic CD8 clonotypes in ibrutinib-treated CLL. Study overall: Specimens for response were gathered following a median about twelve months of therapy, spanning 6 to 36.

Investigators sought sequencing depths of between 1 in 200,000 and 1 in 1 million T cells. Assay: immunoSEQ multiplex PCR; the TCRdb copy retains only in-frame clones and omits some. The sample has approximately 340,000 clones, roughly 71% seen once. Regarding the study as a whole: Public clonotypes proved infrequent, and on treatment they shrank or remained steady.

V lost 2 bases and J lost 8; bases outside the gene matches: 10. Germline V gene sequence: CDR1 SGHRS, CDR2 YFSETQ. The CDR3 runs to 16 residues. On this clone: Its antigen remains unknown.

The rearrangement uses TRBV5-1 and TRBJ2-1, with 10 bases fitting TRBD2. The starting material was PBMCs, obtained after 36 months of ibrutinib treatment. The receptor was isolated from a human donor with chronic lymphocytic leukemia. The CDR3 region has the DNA TGCGCCAGCAGCTTCTTAGCGGGAGGCTCGGGGGATGAGCAGTTCTTC. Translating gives CASSFLAGGSGDEQFF.